This T cell receptor (beta chain) is from a study of T cells in Graves' hyperthyroidism and ophthalmopathy. Amplified TCR beta CDR3 regions derived from RNA transcripts. An initial round of RT-PCR targeting the TCR CDR3 relied on the HTBI primer set. TCRdb reprocessed the multiplex PCR reads via MiXCR and lists one record per CDR3 protein. This table has more than 500,000 distinct CDR3 sequences, over 35% appearing once. Trimming cost V 4 bases and J 3 bases; bases outside gene matches: 11. The CDR3 length is 16 residues. The germline gives CDR1 LGHNA, CDR2 YNFKEQ. Sequencing input: peripheral blood or thyroid tissue (not recorded which). The rearrangement uses TRBV4-2 and TRBJ1-1; TRBD1 matches 7 bases. This clonotype was obtained from an adult woman with Graves' disease, either hyperthyroidism or ophthalmopathy (not recorded which). The CDR3 DNA reads as TGTGCCAGCAGCCCCCCAGGGGGGGCCGATTACACTGAAGCTTTCTTT. As protein: CASSPPGGADYTEAFF.